These 10 T cell receptor beta chains came from one sample sequenced in a study of T cell clonality in common variable immunodeficiency. Study observations and caveats: Fewer deletions and N-nucleotide insertions were reportedly seen in common variable immunodeficiency TCR beta sequences.

These receptors lack a known antigen. Data came from immunoSEQ multiplex PCR; TCRdb stores just in-frame clones and leaves some out. This sample comprises fewer than 35,000 clones, none seen once only. Sequenced input: peripheral blood mononuclear cells. These receptors all stem from a human donor with common variable immunodeficiency.

This clone has only a few counts. The read ends 3 residues shy of where the CDR3 ends; the end is completed using the germline J gene. The V and J genes are TRBV6-2 or TRBV6-3 and TRBJ2-3; TRBD2 matches at 9 bases. The J segment lost 4 bases and the V segment lost 2 bases, leaving 7 bases of the junction unmatched. Per germline, CDR1 MNHEY and CDR2 SVGEGT. This CDR3 comprises 16 residues. CDR3 protein: CASSYGQRGAPDTQYF. Incomplete CDR3 DNA: TGTGCCAGCAGTTACGGCCAGCGGGGGGCCCCAGATACG.

This clone occurred many times. The DNA ends 3 residues before the CDR3 does, and the rest of the CDR3 is filled in from the germline J gene. The chain joins TRBV20-1 to TRBJ2-7; perhaps TRBD1 as D (5 bases). The length of the CDR3 is 12 residues. Germline V lookup: CDR1 DFQATT, CDR2 SNEGSKA (reference sequence). V lost 3 bases, J lost 5 bases, and 11 bases lay in between. Partial CDR3 DNA: TGCAGTGCTAGTCCCAGGGCCCACGAG. Translation: CSASPRAHE. The full-length CDR3 reads as CSASPRAHEQYF.

The table lists this clone with many counts. Incomplete CDR3 DNA: TGTGCCAGCAGCTTAGGAGGGGTGAACACTGAA. This gives the protein CASSLGGVNTE. The CDR3 reads in full as CASSLGGVNTEAFF. V is TRBV7-2 and J is TRBJ1-1, with D possibly being TRBD1 (5 bases). The read gets to within 3 residues of the CDR3 end, and the germline J gene fills in the rest. Germline assignment: CDR1 SGHTA and CDR2 FQGNSA. V shed 1 base and J shed 0 bases, with 6 bases lying between them. CDR3 size: 14 residues.

Comment on this clone: The CDR3 end is not reached by the read, which stops 3 residues before it; the germline J gene fills it in. Within the sample, other DNA sequences also encode this same CDR3. The J gene is TRBJ2-7, the V gene TRBV6-1; tentative D call: TRBD1 (5 bases). Germline assignment: CDR1 MNHNS and CDR2 SASEGT. Trimming took 4 bases from V and 6 from J, leaving 16 bases between them. This CDR3 contains 14 residues. The sequenced CDR3 bases are TGTGCCAGCAGTGTAAGGGGTCGGTCAGGCGAG. This translates into CASSVRGRSGE. The whole CDR3 protein reads CASSVRGRSGEQYF.

This clone was detected only a few times. The read finishes 3 residues shy of the CDR3 end, and the germline J gene is used to complete it. The V gene is TRBV6-1, the J gene TRBJ1-1; D is unresolved. The V end lost 3 bases, the J end lost 1 base, and 6 bases lay between the germline ends. The CDR3 extends over 13 amino acids. Germline V gene sequence: CDR1 MNHNS, CDR2 SASEGT. CDR3 loop: CASSDRQNTEAFF. The part of the CDR3 DNA that was read is TGTGCCAGCAGTGACAGGCAGAACACTGAA.

In its sample, this clone was seen a few times. The CDR3 goes on 3 residues after the read ends, and that part is filled in from the germline J gene. The chain combines TRBV7-2 with TRBJ1-1; weak D call: TRBD1 (6 bases). CDR3 length equals 15 residues. The germline V gene has CDR1 SGHTA and CDR2 FQGNSA. CDR3 amino acids: CASSLGGGGRREAFF. The CDR3 DNA, read in part, is TGTGCCAGCAGCTTAGGCGGGGGGGGGCGAAGGGAA.

Remarks on this clone: The DNA ends 3 residues before the CDR3 does, and the rest of the CDR3 is filled in from the germline J gene. This chain connects TRBV2 to TRBJ1-5; D is possibly TRBD1 (6 bases). This CDR3 is 14 amino acids long. Germline V CDR1 and CDR2: SNHLY, FYNNEI. Trimming took off 5 bases at V and 4 bases at J, with 12 bases between the two ends. This chain's CDR3 is CASSSSGVNQPQHF. The part of the CDR3 DNA that was read is TGTGCCAGCAGTTCGTCAGGGGTTAATCAGCCC.

The table lists this clone with many counts. The CDR3 end lies 3 residues beyond the end of the read and is filled in from the germline J gene. The chain couples TRBV4-2 to TRBJ1-2, with D tentatively TRBD1 (6 bases). This CDR3 has 13 amino acids. V was trimmed by 0 bases and J by 5 bases, leaving 7 bases between them. Germline CDR1 LGHNA, CDR2 YNFKEQ. The CDR3 bases that were read are TGTGCCAGCAGCCAAGACAGGGGTTATGGC. Protein product: CASSQDRGYG. The whole CDR3 is CASSQDRGYGYTF.

Concerning this clone: The sequence runs out 3 residues before the end of the CDR3; the remainder is reconstructed from the germline J gene. This chain joins TRBV7-9 and TRBJ1-4; D unresolved. This CDR3 has 15 amino acids. V was pared by 2 bases and J by 0 bases, with 7 bases between. Germline V gene lookup returns CDR1 SEHNR and CDR2 FQNEAQ (reference sequence). CDR3 residues: CASSLLDTTNEKLFF. The sequenced part of the CDR3 DNA is TGTGCCAGCAGCTTACTCGACACAACTAATGAAAAA.

There are many counts of this clone. With the read ending 3 residues before the CDR3 end, the germline J gene is used to fill in that end. The rearrangement joins TRBV2 to TRBJ1-5; D not certain. Germline lookup yields CDR1 SNHLY and CDR2 FYNNEI. V was shortened by 4 bases and J by 4 bases, with 11 bases between the two germline ends. The CDR3 consists of 14 residues. CDR3 DNA, as far as it was read: TGTGCCAGCAGTGGATACAGTGAGAATCAGCCC. This gives the protein CASSGYSENQP. The whole CDR3 is CASSGYSENQPQHF. Looking up the rest from reference TRBV2 and TRBJ1-5 gives the full variable domain: EPEVTQTPSHQVTQMGQEVILRCVPISNHLYFYWYRQILGQKVEFLVSFYNNEISEKSEIFDDQFSVERPDGSNFTLKIRSTKLEDSAMYFCASSGYSENQPQHFGDGTRLSIL.